The 30 T cell receptor beta chains reported below all come from one sample, sequenced in a study of patients and donors after allogeneic stem cell transplantation. TCRdb re-called the RT-PCR reads through MiXCR, storing one row per CDR3 protein. The data hold a few hundred thousand distinct CDR3 sequences, with about 38% observed a single time. The sequenced sample was blood, either unsorted or a sorted T cell fraction (not recorded which). All receptors derive from a human donor who was either an allogeneic HSCT recipient or a stem cell or donor lymphocyte infusion donor (not recorded which). It is not recorded whose cells these are; they may come from a transplant donor.

This clonotype came up a few times. The chain carries TRBV29-1 and TRBJ2-5, with D unclear. Trimming took off 1 base at V and 5 bases at J, with 2 bases between the two ends. The CDR3 runs to 10 residues. Germline loops: CDR1 SQVTM, CDR2 ANQGSEA. In DNA, the CDR3 is TGCAGCGTTGAAGGGGAGACCCAGTACTTC. Protein: CSVEGETQYF.

This chain connects TRBV29-1 to TRBJ1-2, with no clear D. This CDR3 is built from 12 residues. V lost 7 bases to trimming and J lost 8 bases, with 17 bases between them. Germline V gene lookup returns CDR1 SQVTM and CDR2 ANQGSEA. The CDR3 protein is CSAPGHRGGYTF. The CDR3 coding sequence is TGCAGCGCCCCGGGCCATCGCGGCGGCTACACCTTC.

This clonotype has only a few counts. The chain uses TRBV20-1 and TRBJ1-5; D perhaps matches TRBD1 (5 bases). Germline CDR1 and CDR2: DFQATT and SNEGSKA (reference sequence). V dropped 3 bases and J dropped 7 bases, with 13 bases sitting between them. The length of the CDR3 is 13 residues. CDR3 DNA sequence: TGCAGTGCTAGGGAAAGGGGTCCGCAGCCCCAGCATTTT. Translation gives CSARERGPQPQHF.

This clonotype was recorded a few times. The chain joins TRBV6-5 to TRBJ1-2, with a possible D match to TRBD1 (5 bases). Per germline, CDR1 MNHEY and CDR2 SVGAGI. The V gene lost 6 bases and the J gene lost 3 bases, with 17 bases spanning the gap. This CDR3 spans 15 amino acids. DNA of the CDR3: TGTGCCAGCAGCACCACCAAAGACAGCGACTATGGCTACACCTTC. This codes for CASSTTKDSDYGYTF.

This clonotype qualifies as medium-sized. J is TRBJ1-4 and V is TRBV29-1, with 8 nucleotides matching TRBD1. V dropped 7 bases and J dropped 7; count of bases not matched to a gene: 14. CDR3 length equals 15 residues. The germline gives CDR1 SQVTM, CDR2 ANQGSEA. In DNA form, the CDR3 reads TGCAGCGCAGCCGTCATTGACAGGGGAGGTGAAAAACTGTTTTTT. It encodes CSAAVIDRGGEKLFF.

V usage is TRBV27 and J usage is TRBJ2-7, with D possibly being TRBD1 or TRBD2 (5 bases each). Looked up from germline, CDR1 is MNHEY and CDR2 is SMNVEV (reference sequence). V was cut by 5 bases and J by 3 bases, with 14 bases left in between. This CDR3 comprises 14 residues. The CDR3 coding sequence is TGTGCCAGCAGTCCAGAGGGACGGTACTACGAGCAGTACTTC. The encoded protein is CASSPEGRYYEQYF.

CDR3 in amino acids: CAISATGGHTEAFF. In nucleotides, the CDR3 is TGTGCCATCAGTGCCACAGGGGGCCACACTGAAGCTTTCTTT. This sequence joins TRBV10-3 and TRBJ1-1; 9 bases align to TRBD1. Germline V gives CDR1 ENHRY, CDR2 SYGVKD. CDR3 length equals 14 residues. J gave up 3 bases and V 4 bases, and 3 bases lay outside the gene matches.

The rearrangement joins TRBV4-1 to TRBJ2-5, with TRBD1 as a possible D gene (5 bases). V lost 0 bases, J lost 3 bases, and 11 bases lay in between. Germline CDR1 is MGHRA and CDR2 is YSYEKL. This CDR3 spans 15 amino acids. The CDR3 protein is CASSQDQVTEETQYF. The CDR3 nucleotides are TGCGCCAGCAGCCAAGATCAGGTGACAGAAGAGACCCAGTACTTC.

The genes are TRBV6-1 and TRBJ2-3; D remains ambiguous. The V gene's germline CDR1 is MNHNS and CDR2 SASEGT. The V end lost 6 bases, the J end lost 2 bases, and 18 bases lay between the germline ends. This CDR3 has 16 residues. The CDR3 is CASRSERRSLTDTQYF. The CDR3, as DNA: TGTGCCAGCAGGAGTGAGCGCAGAAGTCTCACAGATACGCAGTATTTT.

The V and J genes are TRBV20-1 and TRBJ2-3; D remains ambiguous. There are 11 residues in the CDR3. CDR1 is DFQATT and CDR2 is SNEGSKA in the germline V gene (reference sequence). Deletions cut 6 bases from V and 10 bases from J, with 14 bases between. CDR3 sequence (DNA): TGCAGTGCCAGCCTAGATCAGGCGCAGTATTTT. Translated: CSASLDQAQYF.

The chain carries TRBV4-1 and TRBJ2-3; TRBD1 agrees at 10 bases. From germline, CDR1 is MGHRA and CDR2 YSYEKL. This CDR3 has 17 residues. Trimming at V came to 3 bases and at J to 1 base, leaving 7 bases not matched to a gene. Written as DNA, the CDR3 is TGCGCCAGCAGCCAGGATCCCGGGACAGGGGGCACAGATACGCAGTATTTT. Encoded protein: CASSQDPGTGGTDTQYF.

This clonotype was observed once. This sequence joins TRBV11-2 and TRBJ2-4, with a possible D match to TRBD1 (6 bases). The CDR3 is 16 amino acids. The V gene lost 5 bases and the J gene lost 2 bases, with 16 bases spanning the gap. CDR1 SGHAT and CDR2 FQNNGV come from the germline V gene. CDR3: CASSQPDRGTKNIQYF. CDR3 sequence (DNA): TGTGCCAGCAGCCAACCGGACAGAGGGACCAAAAACATTCAGTACTTC. The whole variable domain, remainder taken from reference TRBV11-2 and TRBJ2-4, is EAGVAQSPRYKIIEKRQSVAFWCNPISGHATLYWYQQILGQGPKLLIQFQNNGVVDDSQLPKDRFSAERLKGVDSTLKIQPAKLEDSAVYLCASSQPDRGTKNIQYFGAGTRLSVL.

The rearrangement links TRBV5-1 to TRBJ2-1, with TRBD2 as a possible D gene (7 bases). There are 18 residues in the CDR3. The V end lost 3 bases, the J end lost 10 bases, and 29 bases lay between the germline ends. The germline gives CDR1 SGHRS, CDR2 YFSETQ. The CDR3 spells CASSSTKRGAMSIREQFF. CDR3 in DNA: TGCGCCAGCAGCTCGACCAAACGGGGGGCCATGAGTATAAGAGAGCAGTTCTTC.

In its sample, this clonotype was seen a few times. This chain connects TRBV15 to TRBJ2-7, with no clear D. V lost 1 base and J lost 0, with 7 bases in between. The CDR3 is made up of 14 amino acids. Germline CDR1 LNHNV, CDR2 YYDKDF (reference sequence). Here the CDR3 reads CATSRGALSYEQYF. DNA of the CDR3: TGTGCCACCAGCAGAGGGGCTCTCTCCTACGAGCAGTACTTC.

With respect to this clonotype: One junction end disagrees with the germline gene, perhaps due to a read error. The chain combines TRBV12-3 or TRBV12-4 with TRBJ1-3; D uncertain. The CDR3 contains 14 residues. This CDR3 reads CVSRFTISGNTIYF. The CDR3 DNA sequence: TGTGTCAGCAGGTTTACAATCTCTGGAAACACCATATATTTT.

This chain uses TRBV4-3 with TRBJ2-5; possible D gene TRBD2, 5 bases. CDR1 and CDR2 from the germline V gene are LGHNA and YSLEER. There are 16 residues in the CDR3. The V end lost 0 bases, the J end lost 5 bases, and 16 bases lay between the germline ends. CDR3 protein: CASSQDWSSLGETQYF. The CDR3 DNA reads TGCGCCAGCAGCCAAGATTGGTCTAGCTTAGGGGAGACCCAGTACTTC.

The chain uses TRBV29-1 and TRBJ2-1; D is perhaps TRBD1 (5 bases). Germline loops: CDR1 SQVTM, CDR2 ANQGSEA. V was clipped by 7 bases and J by 2 bases, with 9 bases between them. The CDR3 loop spans 12 amino acids. CDR3 DNA sequence: TGCAGCGGTGCAGGGCCCTACAATGAGCAGTTCTTC. Protein product: CSGAGPYNEQFF.

This clonotype was observed a handful of times. The rearrangement uses TRBV30 and TRBJ2-7, with 13 positions matching TRBD2. V lost 2 bases, J lost 4 bases, and 8 bases stayed unmatched. The CDR3 sequence is 16 residues long. Germline V gene data show CDR1 as GTSNPN and CDR2 as SVGIG (reference sequence). The CDR3: CAWSLARLAGGYEQYF. In DNA, the CDR3 is TGTGCCTGGAGTCTGGCAAGACTAGCGGGGGGTTACGAGCAGTACTTC.

V and J are TRBV5-1 and TRBJ2-6; D is unresolved. This CDR3 is 14 amino acids long. Trimming stripped 4 bases from V and 0 bases from J, with 5 bases between. CDR1 SGHRS and CDR2 YFSETQ come from the germline V gene. The CDR3 DNA reads TGCGCCAGCAGCCCCTACTCTGGGGCCAACGTCCTGACTTTC. It codes for CASSPYSGANVLTF.

The chain combines TRBV2 with TRBJ1-5, with D possibly TRBD1 on 5 matching bases. The V gene's germline CDR1 is SNHLY and CDR2 FYNNEI. The CDR3 runs 16 residues. V lost 1 base to trimming and J lost 0 bases, with 10 bases between them. CDR3 region: CASSEGQRYSNQPQHF. CDR3 nucleotide sequence: TGTGCCAGCAGTGAAGGACAGCGGTATAGCAATCAGCCCCAGCATTTT.

The rearrangement joins TRBV9 to TRBJ1-2; weak D call: TRBD1 (5 bases). V lost 4 bases to trimming and J lost 7 bases, with 11 bases between them. The CDR3 spans 12 residues. Germline V gives CDR1 SGDLS, CDR2 YYNGEE. CDR3 amino acids: CASSKGGAGYTF. The CDR3 DNA sequence: TGTGCCAGCAGCAAGGGTGGGGCTGGCTACACCTTC.

Here the CDR3 reads CASSARDRGVIQYF. CDR3 DNA sequence: TGTGCCAGCAGCGCGAGGGACAGGGGGGTCATTCAGTACTTC. This sequence joins TRBV7-6 and TRBJ2-4, with TRBD1 matching 11 bases. The CDR3 length is 14 residues. Germline values: CDR1 SGHVS, CDR2 FNYEAQ. Trimming at V came to 5 bases and at J to 9 bases, leaving 6 bases not matched to a gene. Drawing the rest from reference TRBV7-6 and TRBJ2-4, the complete variable domain is GAGVSQSPRYKVTKRGQDVALRCDPISGHVSLYWYRQALGQGPEFLTYFNYEAQQDKSGLPNDRFSAERPEGSISTLTIQRTEQRDSAMYRCASSARDRGVIQYFGAGTRLSVL.

In DNA form, the CDR3 reads TGTGCCAGCAGTGTGGGGGGAAATGCGGCTTTCTTT. It yields the protein CASSVGGNAAFF. The chain couples TRBV2 to TRBJ1-1; a weak D match, TRBD1 (5 bases). Trimming took off 4 bases at V and 11 bases at J, with 14 bases between the two ends. The CDR3 is made up of 12 amino acids. Germline CDR1 SNHLY, CDR2 FYNNEI.

The genes are TRBV2 and TRBJ1-1; no clear D gene. The CDR3 covers 14 residues. The V gene's germline CDR1 is SNHLY and CDR2 FYNNEI. V was pared by 7 bases and J by 0 bases, with 12 bases between. CDR3 amino acids: CASKTDLMNTEAFF. As DNA, the CDR3 is TGTGCCAGCAAGACTGATTTAATGAACACTGAAGCTTTCTTT.

This clonotype was seen only a few times. This chain connects TRBV4-2 to TRBJ1-4, with TRBD1 as a possible D gene (5 bases). The CDR3 length is 15 residues. Germline lookup yields CDR1 LGHNA and CDR2 YNFKEQ. V was clipped by 0 bases and J by 6 bases, with 11 bases between them. The CDR3 DNA reads TGTGCCAGCAGCCAAGAGAGGGCGGGGGATGAAAAACTGTTTTTT. Translation: CASSQERAGDEKLFF.

This clonotype has more than one count but fewer than ten. The chain couples TRBV15 to TRBJ1-1; no clear D. V was trimmed by 9 bases and J by 1 base, leaving 3 bases between them. This CDR3 is 10 amino acids long. Germline assignment: CDR1 LNHNV and CDR2 YYDKDF (reference sequence). CDR3 protein: CATGNTEAFF. Here the CDR3 DNA reads TGTGCCACAGGGAACACTGAAGCTTTCTTT.

The J gene is TRBJ1-3, the V gene TRBV25-1, with D hard to call. The V gene lost 7 bases and the J gene lost 3 bases, with 13 bases spanning the gap. The CDR3 loop spans 14 amino acids. Germline V gives CDR1 MGHDK, CDR2 SYGVNS. The CDR3 bases are TGTGCCAGCACCGAGACGGGTTTTGGAAACACCATATATTTT. It yields the protein CASTETGFGNTIYF.

The chain carries TRBV9 and TRBJ1-5; unclear D gene. V dropped 0 bases and J dropped 0 bases, with 4 bases sitting between them. CDR3 size: 14 residues. CDR1 is SGDLS and CDR2 is YYNGEE in the germline V gene. CDR3 nucleotide sequence: TGTGCCAGCAGCGTAGAACCTAGCAATCAGCCCCAGCATTTT. The encoded protein is CASSVEPSNQPQHF.

A note on this clonotype: The junction departs from germline at one end; a sequencing error may be responsible. The V and J genes are TRBV4-1 and TRBJ2-4; TRBD1 is a possible D gene (6 bases). The germline gives CDR1 MGHRA, CDR2 YSYEKL. The CDR3 loop spans 15 amino acids. The CDR3 region is CASSQGSLRRDIEYF. The CDR3 DNA is TGCGCCAGCAGCCAAGGGTCCCTACGAAGGGACATTGAGTACTTC.

In DNA, the CDR3 is TGTGCCAGCATGAGGACAGGGGGCACCTACGAGCAGTACTTC. Protein sequence: CASMRTGGTYEQYF. The chain carries TRBV6-1 and TRBJ2-7; 11 nucleotides line up with TRBD1. CDR1 is MNHNS and CDR2 is SASEGT in the germline V gene. CDR3 length: 14 residues. The trim removed 7 bases at V and 2 bases at J, leaving 4 bases unmatched.